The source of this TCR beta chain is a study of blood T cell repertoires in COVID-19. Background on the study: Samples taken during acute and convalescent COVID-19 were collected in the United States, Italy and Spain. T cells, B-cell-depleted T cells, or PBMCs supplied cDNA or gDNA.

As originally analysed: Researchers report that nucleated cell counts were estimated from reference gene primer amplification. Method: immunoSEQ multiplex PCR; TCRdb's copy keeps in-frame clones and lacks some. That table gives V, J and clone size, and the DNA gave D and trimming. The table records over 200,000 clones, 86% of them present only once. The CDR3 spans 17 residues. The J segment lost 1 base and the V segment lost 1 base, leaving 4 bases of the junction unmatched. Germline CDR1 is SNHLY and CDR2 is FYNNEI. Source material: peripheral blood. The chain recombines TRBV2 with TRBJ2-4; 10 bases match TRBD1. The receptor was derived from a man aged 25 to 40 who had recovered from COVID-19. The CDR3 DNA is TGTGCCAGCAGTGAAGAGGCGGGACAGGGGGCCAAAAACATTCAGTACTTC. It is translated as CASSEEAGQGAKNIQYF.